The entry below gives a single TCR beta chain sequence along with its context. This CDR3 has 17 residues. Unmatched junction bases numbered 12, after V lost 5 bases and J lost 1 base. Germline V CDR1 and CDR2: LNHDA, SQIVND (reference sequence). These data come from a study of blood T cell repertoires in COVID-19. On the study more broadly: Researchers got acute and convalescent COVID-19 samples from the United States, Italy and Spain. From T cells, B-cell-depleted T cells, or PBMCs came the material, which was cDNA or gDNA.

A Seattle source enrolled patients during active infection and followed them longitudinally. In the original analysis: Reference gene primer amplification gave nucleated cell count estimates. Profiling relied on immunoSEQ multiplex PCR, and the TCRdb table lists in-frame clones only, not all of them. That table supplies the V and J calls and clone size; D and trimming were determined from the DNA. The sample comprises 250,000 to 350,000 clones, approximately 88% of which are singletons, and almost 1.5% rests with the top ten. The chain recombines TRBV19 with TRBJ2-5; TRBD2 aligns across 8 bases. The material sequenced was peripheral blood. The TCR sequence derives from a human donor with COVID-19, enrolled during active disease. The donor label of this sample is uncertain. The CDR3 sequence is CASSGYNGRGSQETQYF. CDR3 in DNA: TGTGCCAGTAGTGGATATAACGGGAGGGGGTCCCAAGAGACCCAGTACTTC.